This T cell receptor (beta chain) is from a study of T cells in Graves' hyperthyroidism and ophthalmopathy. Germline V lookup: CDR1 MNHNS, CDR2 SASEGT. The CDR3 length is 12 residues. Findings and caveats of the study: Classification by a 13 V-J model distinguished ophthalmopathy from stable hyperthyroidism.

On this clonotype itself: Its antigen is still unknown. Sequence at one end of the junction differs from germline and may be a read error.

Researchers took RNA transcripts and amplified the TCR beta CDR3 regions from them. RT-PCR in the first round (using the HTBI primer set) targeted the TCR CDR3. In TCRdb, the multiplex PCR reads were re-called with MiXCR into one record per CDR3 protein. The sample lists some 770,000 distinct CDR3 sequences; about 16% were seen once. The V call is TRBV6-1, the J call TRBJ2-4; D uncertain. This receptor was taken from a man younger than 30 with Graves' hyperthyroidism. Sequences were obtained from blood. The CDR3 DNA is TGTGCCAGCCGGTCCAACAAAGACATTCAGTACTTC. Translation: CASRSNKDIQYF.